A single sample gave rise to the 31 T cell receptor beta chains below, sequenced in a study of Graves' ophthalmopathy and Graves' hyperthyroidism. RNA transcripts provided the template for amplifying TCR beta CDR3 regions. First-round RT-PCR with HTBI primers preceded a second-round multiplex PCR. Each CDR3 protein gets one entry after TCRdb re-called the multiplex PCR reads with MiXCR. The sample records over a million distinct CDR3 sequences, about 35% being singletons. Source material: peripheral blood or thyroid tissue (not recorded which). These receptors originate from an adult man with Graves' hyperthyroidism.

V usage is TRBV5-1 and J usage is TRBJ2-5, with D maybe TRBD2 (5 bases). Between the trimmed V and J ends, which lost 4 bases and 0 bases, there was a span of 13 bases. Germline CDR1 reads SGHRS; CDR2 reads YFSETQ. The CDR3 is 15 residues long. This chain's CDR3 is CASSRAAANQETQYF. As DNA, the CDR3 is TGCGCCAGCAGCCGTGCAGCGGCGAACCAAGAGACCCAGTACTTC.

This chain connects TRBV6-2 or TRBV6-3 to TRBJ1-2; D unclear. From germline, CDR1 is MNHEY and CDR2 SVGEGT. Trimming shortened V by 6 bases and J by 6 bases, and 17 bases separated the two germline ends. This CDR3 region has 14 residues. The CDR3 loop reads CASSLNRWTHGYTF. CDR3 sequence (DNA): TGTGCCAGCAGCCTGAACAGATGGACTCATGGCTACACCTTC.

This clonotype was observed a few times. This chain connects TRBV6-2 or TRBV6-3 to TRBJ1-3, with D possibly being TRBD1 (5 bases). CDR3 length: 15 residues. Germline V gene lookup returns CDR1 MNHEY and CDR2 SVGEGT. V was trimmed by 7 bases and J by 2 bases, leaving 15 bases between them. The CDR3 DNA is TGTGCCAGCACCAAAGATGGGGGTACTGGAAACACCATATATTTT. Its protein product is CASTKDGGTGNTIYF.

Concerning this clonotype: The junction departs from the called germline gene at one end, perhaps through a read error. The chain recombines TRBV10-2 with TRBJ2-7, with TRBD1 matching over 10 bases. CDR1 is WSHSY, CDR2 SAAADI, per germline. The CDR3 has 14 amino acids. CDR3 residues: CACSVGTGAYEQYF. The CDR3 DNA reads as TGTGCCTGCAGCGTGGGGACAGGGGCCTACGAGCAGTACTTC.

This clonotype was counted at least ten times. The genes are TRBV25-1 and TRBJ2-2; TRBD1 agrees at 8 bases. The CDR3 loop spans 18 amino acids. Losses at the gene ends were 1 base for V and 3 bases for J; bases not matched to a gene: 10. Germline CDR1 is MGHDK and CDR2 is SYGVNS. CDR3 amino acids: CASSESRGGQGHTGELFF. The DNA of the CDR3 is TGTGCCAGCAGTGAATCCCGTGGAGGACAGGGACACACCGGGGAGCTGTTTTTT.

This clonotype was counted many times. The rearrangement uses TRBV2 and TRBJ1-2; 10 nucleotides agree with TRBD1. Looked up from germline, CDR1 is SNHLY and CDR2 is FYNNEI. V shed 6 bases and J 0 bases; nucleotides not matched to a gene: 7. This CDR3 comprises 16 residues. The DNA for the CDR3 is TGTGCCAGCAGAGAACCCGGACAGGGGGCTAACTATGGCTACACCTTC. It codes for CASREPGQGANYGYTF.

The chain links TRBV7-2 to TRBJ1-3; 12 nucleotides match TRBD1. V trimming: 4 bases; J trimming: 0 bases; junction bases outside the gene matches: 4. This CDR3 region has 17 residues. Germline assignment: CDR1 SGHTA and CDR2 FQGNSA. The CDR3 spells CASSSGTGGFSGNTIYF. The CDR3 bases are TGTGCCAGCAGCTCAGGGACAGGGGGCTTCTCTGGAAACACCATATATTTT. Variable domain in full (rest from reference TRBV7-2 and TRBJ1-3): GAGVSQSPSNKVTEKGKDVELRCDPISGHTALYWYRQSLGQGLEFLIYFQGNSAPDKSGLPSDRFSAERTGGSVSTLTIQRTQQEDSAVYLCASSSGTGGFSGNTIYFGEGSWLTVV.

This clonotype was seen a handful of times. The genes are TRBV7-9 and TRBJ1-2, with TRBD1 matching 11 bases. The CDR3 has 16 residues. V was pared by 5 bases and J by 8 bases, with 13 bases of the junction left unmatched. Germline assignment: CDR1 SEHNR and CDR2 FQNEAQ (reference sequence). The CDR3 sequence is CASSPRRTGGAEGYTF. The DNA for the CDR3 is TGTGCCAGCAGCCCGAGGCGGACAGGGGGCGCGGAGGGCTACACCTTC.

This clonotype turned up a few times. The chain carries TRBV15 and TRBJ2-7, with D possibly called TRBD1 or TRBD2 (5 bases each). CDR3 length: 13 amino acids. CDR1 LNHNV and CDR2 YYDKDF come from the germline V gene (reference sequence). The ends were cut back, 0 bases at V and 6 bases at J, with 9 bases in the middle. The CDR3 sequence is CATSRDLGVEQYF. The CDR3 nucleotides read TGTGCCACCAGCAGAGATCTGGGGGTCGAGCAGTACTTC. Full variable domain (rest looked up from reference TRBV15 and TRBJ2-7): DAMVIQNPRYQVTQFGKPVTLSCSQTLNHNVMYWYQQKSSQAPKLLFHYYDKDFNNEADTPDNFQSRRPNTSFCFLDIRSPGLGDTAMYLCATSRDLGVEQYFGPGTRLTVT.

The table lists this clonotype with a count of one. The CDR3 loop is CATSSGTEGNYGYTF. The CDR3 region has the DNA TGTGCCACCAGCAGCGGGACAGAGGGTAACTATGGCTACACCTTC. The rearrangement uses TRBV15 and TRBJ1-2; 7 bases fit TRBD1. Germline CDR1 LNHNV, CDR2 YYDKDF (reference sequence). The CDR3 sequence is 15 residues long. Unmatched junction bases numbered 5, after V lost 3 bases and J lost 1 base.

The V call is TRBV28, the J call TRBJ2-7, with TRBD1 identical over 7 bases. The junction had 11 bases not matched to a gene; V was cut back by 6 bases and J by 3 bases. Per germline, CDR1 MDHEN and CDR2 SYDVKM. The CDR3 contains 15 residues. The CDR3 protein is CASSGEGQRRYEQYF. DNA of the CDR3: TGTGCCAGCAGCGGCGAGGGACAGCGACGCTACGAGCAGTACTTC.

This clonotype was seen at least ten times. This sequence joins TRBV29-1 and TRBJ1-4, with a weak D call TRBD1 (5 bases). Germline CDR1 and CDR2: SQVTM and ANQGSEA. V was pared by 6 bases and J by 7 bases, with 9 bases between. The CDR3 contains 11 residues. Written as DNA, the CDR3 is TGCAGCGTGAGACAGACTGAAAAACTGTTTTTT. It encodes CSVRQTEKLFF.

The rearrangement links TRBV30 to TRBJ1-5; D perhaps matches TRBD1 (5 bases). Trimming took off 0 bases at V and 4 bases at J, with 10 bases between the two ends. Germline-derived CDR1 and CDR2 are GTSNPN and SVGIG (reference sequence). CDR3 length equals 14 residues. CDR3 residues: CAWSVLGGNQPQHF. In nucleotides, the CDR3 is TGTGCCTGGAGTGTACTCGGGGGAAATCAGCCCCAGCATTTT. Based on the CDR3 plus reference TRBV30 and TRBJ1-5, the full variable domain is SQTIHQWPATLVQPVGSPLSLECTVEGTSNPNLYWYRQAAGRGLQLLFYSVGIGQISSEVPQNLSASRPQDRQFILSSKKLLLSDSGFYLCAWSVLGGNQPQHFGDGTRLSIL.

This clonotype showed up just a few times. The chain uses TRBV12-3 or TRBV12-4 and TRBJ2-7; D is ambiguous. The CDR3 spans 13 residues. Trimming shortened V by 3 bases and J by 1 base, and 7 bases separated the two germline ends. CDR3 sequence: CASSFKGSYEQYF. The CDR3, as DNA: TGTGCCAGCAGTTTTAAGGGTTCCTACGAGCAGTACTTC.

CDR3 coding DNA: TGTGCCAGCAGTTTAGCGCTTGGACAGGGGGGTTGGAACACTGAAGCTTTCTTT. It specifies CASSLALGQGGWNTEAFF. V gene TRBV12-3 or TRBV12-4 combines with J gene TRBJ1-1; 10 bases match TRBD1. Losses at the gene ends were 0 bases for V and 1 base for J; bases not matched to a gene: 8. The CDR3 is made up of 18 amino acids.

In its sample, this clonotype was seen many times. This sequence joins TRBV7-2 and TRBJ1-5, with TRBD1 as a possible D gene (5 bases). Trimming cost V 5 bases and J 4 bases, with 12 bases left between them. This CDR3 contains 14 residues. Germline CDR1 is SGHTA and CDR2 is FQGNSA. This CDR3 reads CASSMGGWNQPQHF. The CDR3 bases are TGTGCCAGCAGCATGGGGGGGTGGAATCAGCCCCAGCATTTT. The full variable domain, completed using reference TRBV7-2 and TRBJ1-5, is GAGVSQSPSNKVTEKGKDVELRCDPISGHTALYWYRQSLGQGLEFLIYFQGNSAPDKSGLPSDRFSAERTGGSVSTLTIQRTQQEDSAVYLCASSMGGWNQPQHFGDGTRLSIL.

On this clonotype itself: At one end, the junction sequence differs from germline, possibly due to a read error. The genes are TRBV7-9 and TRBJ1-1; no clear D gene. This CDR3 comprises 13 residues. Per the germline V gene, CDR1 is SEHNR and CDR2 is FQNEAQ (reference sequence). The CDR3 sequence is CASSSARGTKAFF. The CDR3 DNA reads TGTGCCAGCAGCTCAGCGCGAGGCACTAAAGCTTTCTTT.

This clonotype has a handful of counts. The CDR3 region is CASSLDLQTYEQYF. The CDR3 DNA is TGTGCCAGCAGCTTGGACCTTCAGACCTACGAGCAGTACTTC. This chain joins TRBV5-8 and TRBJ2-7, with D hard to call. Germline CDR1 and CDR2: SGHTS and YDEGEE. The CDR3 is made up of 14 amino acids. V was trimmed by 0 bases and J by 2 bases, leaving 9 bases between them.

This clonotype was counted only a few times. The chain has TRBV19 and TRBJ1-6, with no clear D. Germline V gene lookup returns CDR1 LNHDA and CDR2 SQIVND (reference sequence). The ends were cut back, 9 bases at V and 10 bases at J, with 22 bases in the middle. CDR3 length: 15 amino acids. The CDR3 loop reads CARMIQLAMGSPLHF. In nucleotides, the CDR3 is TGTGCCAGGATGATACAGCTGGCAATGGGGTCACCCCTCCACTTT.

Regarding this clonotype: It may be a read error: a sequence one base away is much more abundant. The chain links TRBV7-2 to TRBJ1-1; 10 nucleotides line up with TRBD1. The CDR3 spans 14 residues. CDR1 and CDR2 (germline): SGHTA, FQGNSA. The CDR3: CASTPTGGLTEALF. CDR3 sequence (DNA): TGTGCCAGCACCCCGACAGGGGGCCTCACTGAAGCTCTCTTT.

The V gene is TRBV15, the J gene TRBJ1-5; D is unresolved. Germline assignment: CDR1 LNHNV and CDR2 YYDKDF (reference sequence). Trimming pared 5 bases from V and 6 bases from J, leaving 8 bases between. CDR3 length equals 12 residues. CDR3 protein: CATSGLGQPQHF. CDR3 nucleotide sequence: TGTGCCACCAGCGGGCTGGGTCAGCCCCAGCATTTT. Full variable domain (rest looked up from reference TRBV15 and TRBJ1-5): DAMVIQNPRYQVTQFGKPVTLSCSQTLNHNVMYWYQQKSSQAPKLLFHYYDKDFNNEADTPDNFQSRRPNTSFCFLDIRSPGLGDTAMYLCATSGLGQPQHFGDGTRLSIL.

CDR3 amino acids: CATSSLPPRQNQPQHF. The CDR3 DNA is TGTGCCACCAGCAGTCTCCCCCCCAGGCAAAATCAGCCCCAGCATTTT. The rearrangement links TRBV15 to TRBJ1-5; D call uncertain. V dropped 3 bases and J dropped 4 bases, with 16 bases sitting between them. The CDR3 is 16 amino acids. The germline gives CDR1 LNHNV, CDR2 YYDKDF (reference sequence). Based on the CDR3 plus reference TRBV15 and TRBJ1-5, the full variable domain is DAMVIQNPRYQVTQFGKPVTLSCSQTLNHNVMYWYQQKSSQAPKLLFHYYDKDFNNEADTPDNFQSRRPNTSFCFLDIRSPGLGDTAMYLCATSSLPPRQNQPQHFGDGTRLSIL.

The chain combines TRBV29-1 with TRBJ1-1, with 11 bases that match TRBD1. Trimming cost V 8 bases and J 5 bases; bases outside gene matches: 10. CDR3 length: 14 residues. Germline CDR1 is SQVTM and CDR2 is ANQGSEA. CDR3 amino acids: CSSARDRGETEAFF. In nucleotides, the CDR3 is TGCAGCAGCGCCCGGGACAGGGGGGAGACTGAAGCTTTCTTT.

The J gene is TRBJ2-7, the V gene TRBV4-1, with a weak D call TRBD2 (6 bases). This CDR3 spans 15 amino acids. CDR1 and CDR2 (germline): MGHRA, YSYEKL. Trimming cost V 4 bases and J 2 bases, with 15 bases left between them. CDR3 amino acids: CASSPDLRETYEQYF. Written as DNA, the CDR3 is TGCGCCAGCAGCCCAGATCTACGGGAGACCTACGAGCAGTACTTC.

This clonotype was seen at least ten times. The J gene is TRBJ1-5, the V gene TRBV10-3; D not resolved. Trimming removed 5 bases from V and 4 bases from J, with 9 bases in between. There are 13 residues in the CDR3. CDR1 is ENHRY and CDR2 is SYGVKD in the germline V gene. The CDR3 is CAISTSTNQPQHF. The CDR3, as DNA: TGTGCCATCAGTACCTCCACGAATCAGCCCCAGCATTTT.

As concerns this clonotype: No conserved phenylalanine or tryptophan is present at the end of the CDR3, so a read error is the likely explanation. V usage is TRBV5-6 and J usage is TRBJ2-7; D not resolved. The CDR3 has 11 residues. CDR1 and CDR2 (germline): SGHDT, YYEEEE. Trimming pared 3 bases from V and 7 bases from J, leaving 8 bases between. As DNA, the CDR3 is TGTGCCAGCAGCTCCGTTGGAGAGCAGTACCTC. It specifies CASSSVGEQYL.

This clonotype has ten or more counts. J is TRBJ2-5 and V is TRBV2, with TRBD2 matching 11 bases. The CDR3 is 15 residues long. Unmatched junction bases numbered 7, after V lost 5 bases and J lost 5 bases. Germline-derived CDR1 and CDR2 are SNHLY and FYNNEI. The CDR3 reads CASSLAGGASETQYF. In DNA form, the CDR3 reads TGTGCCAGCAGTCTAGCGGGGGGTGCGTCGGAGACCCAGTACTTC.

The rearrangement links TRBV12-3 or TRBV12-4 to TRBJ1-1; weak D call: TRBD1 (5 bases). The CDR3 extends over 13 amino acids. V gave up 5 bases and J gave up 3 bases, with 10 bases separating them. The CDR3 spells CASSQQEYTEAFF. CDR3 DNA sequence: TGTGCCAGCAGTCAACAGGAATACACTGAAGCTTTCTTT.

The rearrangement links TRBV9 to TRBJ1-5; no reliable D call. The CDR3 length is 14 residues. The V gene lost 3 bases and the J gene lost 3 bases, with 10 bases spanning the gap. Looked up from germline, CDR1 is SGDLS and CDR2 is YYNGEE. The CDR3 DNA follows: TGTGCCAGCAGCGCTCCGTCAGTCAATCAGCCCCAGCATTTT. Amino acids: CASSAPSVNQPQHF.

The chain couples TRBV7-9 to TRBJ2-7; possibly TRBD1 for D (6 bases). Germline V lookup: CDR1 SEHNR, CDR2 FQNEAQ (reference sequence). Trimming took 2 bases from V and 6 from J, leaving 14 bases between them. This CDR3 region has 14 residues. The CDR3 loop reads CASSLSQGNGEQYF. The DNA of the CDR3 is TGTGCCAGCAGCTTATCACAGGGCAATGGCGAGCAGTACTTC.

This clonotype was counted between two and nine times. The genes are TRBV6-2 or TRBV6-3 and TRBJ2-5; D is possibly TRBD2 (5 bases). The CDR3 runs 14 residues. Trimming shortened V by 7 bases and J by 5 bases, and 17 bases separated the two germline ends. Germline assignment: CDR1 MNHEY and CDR2 SVGEGT. The CDR3 nucleotides are TGTGCCAGCACCAAAACTCCTAGGAGGGAGACCCAGTACTTC. Its protein is CASTKTPRRETQYF.